These T cell receptor beta chains were read from a single sample in a study of technical replicates of blood from a few donors. Profiled with immunoSEQ multiplex PCR; TCRdb holds only in-frame clones, not every one. The repertoire holds 15,000 to 20,000 clones, with around 80% as singletons. Material for sequencing was PBMCs. The receptors stem from a human donor in good health. The CDR3 runs from the conserved cysteine through the conserved F or W. The D gene is left open where the match is weak. Clone size is given for some rows only: seen once, a few or many times, or a class if the clone is expanded.

v_call,clone_size,j_call,d_call,cdr3_length,cdr3_nt,cdr3_aa
TRBV10-3,.,TRBJ2-3,.,15,TGTGCCATCAGTGCCGGGGTAGCGGAAACAGATACGCAGTATTTT,CAISAGVAETDTQYF
TRBV7-9,.,TRBJ2-1,TRBD2,15,TGTGCCAGCAGCTTAGGAGGGACTACTTCAAATGAGCAGTTCTTC,CASSLGGTTSNEQFF
TRBV9,.,TRBJ1-4,TRBD1,16,TGTGCCAGCAGCGTGTCCGGGACAGGAGTTTCAGAAAAACTGTTTTTT,CASSVSGTGVSEKLFF
TRBV19,.,TRBJ2-1,TRBD2,16,TGTGCCAGTAGTACGACTAGCGGGAGGGCCGGGGATGAGCAGTTCTTC,CASSTTSGRAGDEQFF
TRBV6-5,.,TRBJ2-2,.,15,TGTGCCAGCAGTTACGGGGTAACGGGGACCGGGGAGCTGTTTTTT,CASSYGVTGTGELFF
TRBV19,.,TRBJ2-3,TRBD2,18,TGTGCCAGTAGTTTCCCGACTAGCGGGTTAGGAAGTGGAGATACGCAGTATTTT,CASSFPTSGLGSGDTQYF
TRBV5-6,once,TRBJ2-1,.,14,TGTGCCAGCAGCTTTGGGACTTATGACAATGAGCAGTTCTTC,CASSFGTYDNEQFF
TRBV11-2,.,TRBJ2-7,TRBD1,18,TGTGCCAGCAGCCTTAGGGAGCGCCCCGGGACAGGCCCCTACGAGCAGTACTTC,CASSLRERPGTGPYEQYF
TRBV28,once,TRBJ2-7,TRBD1,14,TGTGCCAGCAGCAGGACAGGAACCCCCCACGAGCAGTACTTC,CASSRTGTPHEQYF
TRBV5-6,.,TRBJ1-1,.,16,TGTGCCAGCAGCTCAGGGATGGGGCGACTGAACACTGAAGCTTTCTTT,CASSSGMGRLNTEAFF
TRBV5-1,.,TRBJ1-3,.,15,TGCGCCAGCAGCTTGATAGTGACACTCGGAAACACCATATATTTT,CASSLIVTLGNTIYF
TRBV30,few,TRBJ2-1,TRBD1,15,TGTGCCTGGAGTGTACGAGGGGGCAGCAGCGATGAGCAGTTCTTC,CAWSVRGGSSDEQFF
TRBV19,.,TRBJ2-2,.,13,TGTGCCAGTAGGCAGGGCGGCCCGGGGGAGCTGTTTTTT,CASRQGGPGELFF
TRBV10-3,few,TRBJ1-1,.,15,TGTGCCATCAGTGATGAGGGCAGGGGTTACACTGAAGCTTTCTTT,CAISDEGRGYTEAFF
TRBV7-2,few,TRBJ2-7,.,11,TGTGCCAGCAGCTTACAGGCAAGGCAGTACTTC,CASSLQARQYF